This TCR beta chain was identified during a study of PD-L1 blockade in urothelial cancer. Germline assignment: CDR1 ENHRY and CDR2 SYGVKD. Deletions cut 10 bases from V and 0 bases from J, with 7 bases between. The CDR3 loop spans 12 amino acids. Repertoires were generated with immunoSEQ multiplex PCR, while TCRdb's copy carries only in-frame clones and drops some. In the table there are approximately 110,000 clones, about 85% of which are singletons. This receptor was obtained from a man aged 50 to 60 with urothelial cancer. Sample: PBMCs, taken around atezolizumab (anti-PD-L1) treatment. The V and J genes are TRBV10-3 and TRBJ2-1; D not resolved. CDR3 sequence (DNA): TGTGCCAGCGGAAGCTCCTACAATGAGCAGTTCTTC. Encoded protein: CASGSSYNEQFF.